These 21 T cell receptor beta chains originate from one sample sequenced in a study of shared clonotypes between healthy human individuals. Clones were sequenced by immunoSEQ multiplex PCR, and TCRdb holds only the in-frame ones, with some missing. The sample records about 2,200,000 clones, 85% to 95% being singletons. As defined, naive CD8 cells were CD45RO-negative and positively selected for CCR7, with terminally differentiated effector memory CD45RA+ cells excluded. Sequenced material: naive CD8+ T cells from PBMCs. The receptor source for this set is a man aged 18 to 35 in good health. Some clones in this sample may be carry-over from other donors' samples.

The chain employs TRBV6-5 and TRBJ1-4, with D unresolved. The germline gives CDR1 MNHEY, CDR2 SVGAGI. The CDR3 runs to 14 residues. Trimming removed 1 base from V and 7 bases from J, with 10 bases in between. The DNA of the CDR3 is TGTGCCAGCAGTTACTTCGCGACTTTTGAAAAACTGTTTTTT. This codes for CASSYFATFEKLFF.

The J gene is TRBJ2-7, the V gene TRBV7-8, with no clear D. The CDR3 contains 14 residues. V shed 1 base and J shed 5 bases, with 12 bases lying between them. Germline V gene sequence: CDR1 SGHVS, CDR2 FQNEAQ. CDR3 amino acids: CASSLGAGTHEQYF. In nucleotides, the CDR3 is TGTGCCAGCAGCTTAGGGGCAGGCACCCACGAGCAGTACTTC.

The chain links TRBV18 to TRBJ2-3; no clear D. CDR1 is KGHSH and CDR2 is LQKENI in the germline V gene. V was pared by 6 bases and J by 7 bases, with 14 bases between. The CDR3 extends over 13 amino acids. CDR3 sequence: CASSPVPRHTQYF. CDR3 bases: TGTGCCAGCTCCCCGGTGCCACGGCATACGCAGTATTTT.

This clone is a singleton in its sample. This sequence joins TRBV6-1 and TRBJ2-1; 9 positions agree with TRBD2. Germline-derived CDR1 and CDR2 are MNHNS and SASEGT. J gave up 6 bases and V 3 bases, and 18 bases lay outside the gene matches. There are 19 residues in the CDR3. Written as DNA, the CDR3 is TGTGCCAGCAGTGAGGAGAGGGGTAGTAGCGGGAGAGCGGGCAATGAGCAGTTCTTC. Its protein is CASSEERGSSGRAGNEQFF.

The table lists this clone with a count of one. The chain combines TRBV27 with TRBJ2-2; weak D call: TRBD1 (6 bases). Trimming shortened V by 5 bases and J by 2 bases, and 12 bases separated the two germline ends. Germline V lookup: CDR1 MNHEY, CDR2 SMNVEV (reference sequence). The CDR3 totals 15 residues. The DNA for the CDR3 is TGTGCCAGCAGTCCTTGGACAGTAAACACCGGGGAGCTGTTTTTT. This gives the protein CASSPWTVNTGELFF.

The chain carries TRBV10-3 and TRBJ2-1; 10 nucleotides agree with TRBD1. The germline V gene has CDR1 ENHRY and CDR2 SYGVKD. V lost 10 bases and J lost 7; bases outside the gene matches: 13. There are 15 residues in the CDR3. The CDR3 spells CASDSGTGARNEQFF. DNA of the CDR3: TGTGCCAGCGATTCCGGGACAGGGGCGAGAAATGAGCAGTTCTTC.

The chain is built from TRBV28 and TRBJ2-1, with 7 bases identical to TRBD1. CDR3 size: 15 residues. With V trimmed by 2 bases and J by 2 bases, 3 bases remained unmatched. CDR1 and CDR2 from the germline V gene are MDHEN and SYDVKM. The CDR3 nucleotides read TGTGCCAGCAGTTTACGACAGGGTACCTACAATGAGCAGTTCTTC. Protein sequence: CASSLRQGTYNEQFF.

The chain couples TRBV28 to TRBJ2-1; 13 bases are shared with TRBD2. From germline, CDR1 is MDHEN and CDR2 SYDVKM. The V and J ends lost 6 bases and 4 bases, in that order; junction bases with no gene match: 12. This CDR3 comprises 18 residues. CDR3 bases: TGTGCCAGCAGCGTACCGGGACTAGCGGGACAGATATACAATGAGCAGTTCTTC. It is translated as CASSVPGLAGQIYNEQFF.

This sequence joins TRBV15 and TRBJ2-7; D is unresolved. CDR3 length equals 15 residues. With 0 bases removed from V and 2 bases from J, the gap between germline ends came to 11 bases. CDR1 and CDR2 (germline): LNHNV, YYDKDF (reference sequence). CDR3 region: CATSRDKSDPYEQYF. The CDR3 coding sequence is TGTGCCACCAGCAGAGATAAGTCGGATCCCTACGAGCAGTACTTC. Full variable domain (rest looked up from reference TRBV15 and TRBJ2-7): DAMVIQNPRYQVTQFGKPVTLSCSQTLNHNVMYWYQQKSSQAPKLLFHYYDKDFNNEADTPDNFQSRRPNTSFCFLDIRSPGLGDTAMYLCATSRDKSDPYEQYFGPGTRLTVT.

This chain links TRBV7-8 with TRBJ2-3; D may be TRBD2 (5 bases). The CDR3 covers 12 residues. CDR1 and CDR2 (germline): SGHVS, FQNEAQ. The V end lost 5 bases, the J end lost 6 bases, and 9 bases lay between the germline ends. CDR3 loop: CASSRPGDTQYF. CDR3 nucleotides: TGTGCCAGCAGCCGACCGGGGGATACGCAGTATTTT.

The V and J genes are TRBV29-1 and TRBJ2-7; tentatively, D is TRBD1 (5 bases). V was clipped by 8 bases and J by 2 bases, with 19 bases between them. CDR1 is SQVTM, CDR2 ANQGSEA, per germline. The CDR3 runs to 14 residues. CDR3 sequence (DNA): TGCAGCTGTTTATCGACAGCTTCCCCCTACGAGCAGTACTTC. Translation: CSCLSTASPYEQYF.

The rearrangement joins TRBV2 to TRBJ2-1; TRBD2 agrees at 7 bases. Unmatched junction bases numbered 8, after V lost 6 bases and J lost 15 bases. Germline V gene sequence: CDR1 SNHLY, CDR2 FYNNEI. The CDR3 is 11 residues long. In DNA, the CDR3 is TGTGCCAGCAGGGTGCAACCGGGGGGGTTCTTC. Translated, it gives CASRVQPGGFF.

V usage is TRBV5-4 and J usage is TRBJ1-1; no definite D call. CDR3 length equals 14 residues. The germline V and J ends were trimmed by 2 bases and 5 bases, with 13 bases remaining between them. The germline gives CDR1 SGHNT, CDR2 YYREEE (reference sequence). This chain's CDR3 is CASSFFGSGTEAFF. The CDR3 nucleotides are TGTGCCAGCAGCTTTTTTGGATCGGGAACTGAAGCTTTCTTT. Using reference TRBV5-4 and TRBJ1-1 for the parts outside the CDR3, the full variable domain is ETGVTQSPTHLIKTRGQQVTLRCSSQSGHNTVSWYQQALGQGPQFIFQYYREEENGRGNFPPRFSGLQFPNYSSELNVNALELDDSALYLCASSFFGSGTEAFFGQGTRLTVV.

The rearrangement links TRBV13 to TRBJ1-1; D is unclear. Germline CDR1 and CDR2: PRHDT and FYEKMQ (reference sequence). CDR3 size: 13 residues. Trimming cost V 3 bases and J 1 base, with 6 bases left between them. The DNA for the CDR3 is TGTGCCAGCAGCTTTGAGAGGAACACTGAAGCTTTCTTT. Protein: CASSFERNTEAFF.

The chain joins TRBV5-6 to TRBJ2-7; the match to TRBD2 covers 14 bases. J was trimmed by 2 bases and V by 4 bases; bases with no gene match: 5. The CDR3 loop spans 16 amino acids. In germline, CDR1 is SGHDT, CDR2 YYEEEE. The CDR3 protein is CASSPGLAGATYEQYF. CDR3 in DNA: TGTGCCAGCAGCCCGGGACTAGCGGGAGCCACCTACGAGCAGTACTTC. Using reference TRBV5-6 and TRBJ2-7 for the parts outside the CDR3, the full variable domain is DAGVTQSPTHLIKTRGQQVTLRCSPKSGHDTVSWYQQALGQGPQFIFQYYEEEERQRGNFPDRFSGHQFPNYSSELNVNALLLGDSALYLCASSPGLAGATYEQYFGPGTRLTVT.

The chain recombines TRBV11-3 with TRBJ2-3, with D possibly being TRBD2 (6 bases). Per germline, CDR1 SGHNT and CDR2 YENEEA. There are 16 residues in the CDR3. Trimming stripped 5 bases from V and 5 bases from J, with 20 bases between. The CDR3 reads CASSGRLGTALDTQYF. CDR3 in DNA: TGTGCCAGCAGCGGCCGCCTCGGGACTGCACTAGATACGCAGTATTTT.

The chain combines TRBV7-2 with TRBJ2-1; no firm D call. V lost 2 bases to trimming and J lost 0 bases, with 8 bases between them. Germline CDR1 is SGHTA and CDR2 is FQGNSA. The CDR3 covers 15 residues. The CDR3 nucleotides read TGTGCCAGCAGCTTATTAAAGAGCTCCTACAATGAGCAGTTCTTC. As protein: CASSLLKSSYNEQFF.

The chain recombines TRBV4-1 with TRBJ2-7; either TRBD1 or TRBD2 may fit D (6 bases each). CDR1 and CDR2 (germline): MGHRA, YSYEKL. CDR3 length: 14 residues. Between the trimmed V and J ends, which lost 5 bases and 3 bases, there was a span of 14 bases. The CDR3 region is CASSIQEGGYEQYF. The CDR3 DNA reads TGCGCCAGCAGCATCCAGGAGGGGGGCTACGAGCAGTACTTC.

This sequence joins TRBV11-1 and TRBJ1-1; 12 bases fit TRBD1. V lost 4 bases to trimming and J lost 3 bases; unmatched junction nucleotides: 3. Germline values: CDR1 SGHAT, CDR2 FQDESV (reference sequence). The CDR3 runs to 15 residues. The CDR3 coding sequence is TGTGCCAGCAGCTCCGGGACAGGGGGCCACACTGAAGCTTTCTTT. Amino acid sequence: CASSSGTGGHTEAFF.

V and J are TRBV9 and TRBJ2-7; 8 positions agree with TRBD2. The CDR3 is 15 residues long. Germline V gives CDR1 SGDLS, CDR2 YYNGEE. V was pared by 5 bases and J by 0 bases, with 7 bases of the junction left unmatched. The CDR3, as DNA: TGTGCCAGCAGAGCGACTAGCGAGGGCTCCTACGAGCAGTACTTC. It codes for CASRATSEGSYEQYF.

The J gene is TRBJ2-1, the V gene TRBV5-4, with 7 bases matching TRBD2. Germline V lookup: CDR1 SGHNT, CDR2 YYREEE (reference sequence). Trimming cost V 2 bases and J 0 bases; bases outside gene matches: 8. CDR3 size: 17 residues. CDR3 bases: TGTGCCAGCAGCTTCGGACTAGTTCTCAACTCCTACAATGAGCAGTTCTTC. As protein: CASSFGLVLNSYNEQFF.